The rows below give T cell receptor beta chains drawn from one sample of a study of T cell responses to AZD1222 COVID-19 vaccine. The table came from immunoSEQ multiplex PCR; TCRdb's copy has only in-frame clones and leaves some out. There are tens of thousands of clones in the sample; about nine tenths occur only once, and about 50% lies in the top ten. Specimen: peripheral blood, collected on day 0 of AZD1222 vaccination. The receptors shown here come from an adult in good health. Each CDR3 is given with its conserved first and last residue. The D gene is left open where the match is weak. Some rows mark clone size as missing; the rest say once, few, many or name a class of expanded clone.

clone size: .
J gene: TRBJ2-1
V gene: TRBV6-2/TRBV6-3
D gene: .
CDR3 protein: CASSPRMVMYNEQFF
CDR3 DNA: TGTGCCAGCAGCCCTAGGATGGTGATGTACAATGAGCAGTTCTTC

clone size: .
J gene: TRBJ2-7
V gene: TRBV10-3
D gene: .
CDR3 protein: CAIKGVYEQYF
CDR3 DNA: TGTGCCATCAAAGGCGTATACGAGCAGTACTTC

clone size: .
J gene: TRBJ1-2
V gene: TRBV30
D gene: .
CDR3 protein: CAWSGGPDYGYTF
CDR3 DNA: TGTGCCTGGAGTGGGGGCCCCGACTATGGCTACACCTTC

clone size: .
J gene: TRBJ2-7
V gene: TRBV5-1
D gene: TRBD2
CDR3 protein: CASSLGGLAGGNEQYF
CDR3 DNA: TGCGCCAGCAGCTTGGGAGGACTAGCGGGGGGGAACGAGCAGTACTTC

clone size: .
J gene: TRBJ1-5
V gene: TRBV18
D gene: .
CDR3 protein: CASSAGAQQPQHF
CDR3 DNA: TGTGCCAGCTCAGCGGGGGCACAGCAGCCCCAGCATTTT

clone size: .
J gene: TRBJ1-1
V gene: TRBV5-4
D gene: .
CDR3 protein: CASSLGSNTEAFF
CDR3 DNA: TGTGCCAGCAGCCTGGGATCAAACACTGAAGCTTTCTTT

clone size: .
J gene: TRBJ1-6
V gene: TRBV6-5
D gene: .
CDR3 protein: CASSLESYNSPLHF
CDR3 DNA: TGTGCCAGCAGTCTCGAATCCTATAATTCACCCCTCCACTTT

clone size: medium-sized
J gene: TRBJ1-4
V gene: TRBV19
D gene: .
CDR3 protein: CASHGGDEKLFF
CDR3 DNA: TGTGCCAGTCACGGGGGGGATGAAAAACTGTTTTTT

clone size: .
J gene: TRBJ2-1
V gene: TRBV4-3
D gene: TRBD1
CDR3 protein: CASSQDLTGGNEQFF
CDR3 DNA: TGCGCCAGCAGCCAAGATTTAACAGGGGGCAATGAGCAGTTCTTC

clone size: .
J gene: TRBJ1-2
V gene: TRBV4-2
D gene: TRBD1
CDR3 protein: CASSQGEGTGNGYTF
CDR3 DNA: TGTGCCAGCAGCCAAGGGGAGGGGACAGGGAATGGCTACACCTTC

clone size: .
J gene: TRBJ1-6
V gene: TRBV4-2
D gene: .
CDR3 protein: CASSQDNRGNSPLHF
CDR3 DNA: TGTGCCAGCAGCCAAGATAACCGGGGAAATTCACCCCTCCACTTT

clone size: .
J gene: TRBJ1-5
V gene: TRBV2
D gene: TRBD1
CDR3 protein: CASARRRGQVVWPQHF
CDR3 DNA: TGTGCCAGCGCAAGGCGTCGTGGACAGGTGGTCTGGCCCCAGCATTTT

clone size: few
J gene: TRBJ1-5
V gene: TRBV6-5
D gene: .
CDR3 protein: CASSPSGGVVQPQHF
CDR3 DNA: TGTGCCAGCAGCCCCTCGGGGGGGGTGGTTCAGCCCCAGCATTTT

clone size: .
J gene: TRBJ2-3
V gene: TRBV19
D gene: .
CDR3 protein: CASSLNKSPTDTQYF
CDR3 DNA: TGTGCCAGTAGCCTAAATAAGAGTCCCACAGATACGCAGTATTTT

clone size: .
J gene: TRBJ2-7
V gene: TRBV18
D gene: .
CDR3 protein: CASSSKTDYEQYF
CDR3 DNA: TGTGCCAGCTCCTCGAAGACAGACTACGAGCAGTACTTC

clone size: .
J gene: TRBJ1-5
V gene: TRBV4-2
D gene: .
CDR3 protein: CASSQVRDMYQPQHF
CDR3 DNA: TGTGCCAGCAGCCAAGTCCGGGACATGTATCAGCCCCAGCATTTT

clone size: .
J gene: TRBJ1-5
V gene: TRBV11-2
D gene: .
CDR3 protein: CASSLNGYSNQPQHF
CDR3 DNA: TGTGCCAGCAGCTTAAACGGGTATAGCAATCAGCCCCAGCATTTT

clone size: once
J gene: TRBJ1-4
V gene: TRBV19
D gene: .
CDR3 protein: CASSFRQAANEKLFF
CDR3 DNA: TGTGCCAGTAGTTTCCGACAGGCAGCTAATGAAAAACTGTTTTTT

clone size: .
J gene: TRBJ1-1
V gene: TRBV2
D gene: TRBD1
CDR3 protein: CASSEMRGRGHAEAFF
CDR3 DNA: TGTGCCAGCAGTGAAATGCGGGGGAGGGGGCACGCTGAAGCTTTCTTT

clone size: .
J gene: TRBJ1-2
V gene: TRBV12-3/TRBV12-4
D gene: .
CDR3 protein: CASSSEQGYGYTF
CDR3 DNA: TGTGCCAGCAGTTCCGAGCAGGGCTATGGCTACACCTTC

clone size: .
J gene: TRBJ1-1
V gene: TRBV7-9
D gene: .
CDR3 protein: CASSLVAGNTEAFF
CDR3 DNA: TGTGCCAGCAGCTTAGTTGCGGGGAACACTGAAGCTTTCTTT

clone size: .
J gene: TRBJ1-2
V gene: TRBV7-2
D gene: .
CDR3 protein: CASSSGGWDYGYTF
CDR3 DNA: TGTGCCAGCAGCTCGGGAGGTTGGGACTATGGCTACACCTTC

clone size: .
J gene: TRBJ2-7
V gene: TRBV7-2
D gene: TRBD1
CDR3 protein: CASSLADRSPYEQYF
CDR3 DNA: TGTGCCAGCAGCTTAGCGGACAGGAGCCCCTACGAGCAGTACTTC

clone size: once
J gene: TRBJ1-5
V gene: TRBV20-1
D gene: TRBD1
CDR3 protein: CSASQVSGTGVRQPQHF
CDR3 DNA: TGCAGTGCTAGTCAGGTTTCCGGGACAGGGGTTCGCCAGCCCCAGCATTTT

clone size: .
J gene: TRBJ2-7
V gene: TRBV28
D gene: .
CDR3 protein: CASTVQGSSYEQYF
CDR3 DNA: TGTGCCAGCACTGTGCAGGGGTCGAGCTACGAGCAGTACTTC

clone size: once
J gene: TRBJ1-5
V gene: TRBV3-1/TRBV3-2
D gene: TRBD1
CDR3 protein: CASSPRTGGGQPQHF
CDR3 DNA: TGTGCCAGCAGCCCCAGGACAGGGGGAGGTCAGCCCCAGCATTTT

clone size: .
J gene: TRBJ2-1
V gene: TRBV11-2
D gene: .
CDR3 protein: CASSLVGRDNEQFF
CDR3 DNA: TGTGCCAGCAGCTTAGTCGGCAGAGACAATGAGCAGTTCTTC

clone size: .
J gene: TRBJ1-3
V gene: TRBV21-1
D gene: .
CDR3 protein: CASSIGQGTTGNTIYF
CDR3 DNA: TGTGCCAGCAGCATTGGACAGGGGACGACTGGAAACACCATATATTTT

clone size: .
J gene: TRBJ1-1
V gene: TRBV7-2
D gene: .
CDR3 protein: CASSLAPTVGMNTEAFF
CDR3 DNA: TGTGCCAGCAGCTTAGCGCCAACAGTGGGGATGAACACTGAAGCTTTCTTT

clone size: few
J gene: TRBJ1-1
V gene: TRBV4-1
D gene: .
CDR3 protein: CASSHGQRNTEAFF
CDR3 DNA: TGCGCCAGCAGCCATGGACAGAGGAACACTGAAGCTTTCTTT

clone size: .
J gene: TRBJ1-3
V gene: TRBV5-1
D gene: .
CDR3 protein: CASSSTGGRPDSGNTIYF
CDR3 DNA: TGCGCCAGCAGCTCAACAGGAGGGCGGCCGGACTCTGGAAACACCATATATTTT